This entry features one T cell receptor beta chain sequence. Antigen specificity is unknown. One base away lies a much larger clone, so this may be a sequencing read error. Unique molecular identifiers, one per molecule, were present on every TCR cDNA molecule. TCRdb itself ran the 5' RACE reads through MiXCR, one entry per CDR3 protein. This table holds some 50,000 distinct CDR3 sequences, less than 9% found once. Regarding time point: sample taken at primary tumor resection. Whole RNA, which was extracted from tumor, nontumor lung tissue or frozen PBMC, was sequenced without any cell sorting. The donors comprised about 69 untreated early-stage non-small cell lung cancer patients. This record comes from a study of spatial heterogeneity in lung cancer. Regarding the study as a whole: Ubiquitous expanded tumor TCRs surfaced in blood more at resection than they did at follow-up.

The source of this sequence is a female donor with early-stage non-small cell lung cancer. Sample: PBMCs, taken at surgery.

The CDR3 nucleotides read TGCGGCGTTGTAATCCCGTTACCGGGAAGCTCCTACAATGAGCAGTTCTTC. It codes for CGVVIPLPGSSYNEQFF. The V gene is TRBV29-1, the J gene TRBJ2-1; a weak D match, TRBD2 (5 bases). Germline CDR1 reads SQVTM; CDR2 reads ANQGSEA. The CDR3 contains 17 residues.